This T cell receptor beta chain was identified in a study of blood T cell repertoires in COVID-19. In its sample, this clone was seen a few times. Profiling relied on immunoSEQ multiplex PCR, and the TCRdb table lists in-frame clones only, not all of them. Counted here are roughly 500,000 clones, 75% to 90% occurring once; the ten biggest clones make up roughly 1%. Trimming took off 3 bases at V and 2 bases at J, with 14 bases between the two ends. CDR1 and CDR2 (germline): MGHRA, YSYEKL. The CDR3 loop spans 15 amino acids. The TCR originated in a man younger than 35 with COVID-19, enrolled during active disease. This chain uses TRBV4-1 with TRBJ2-7; D perhaps matches TRBD1 (6 bases). The sequencing sample was made of peripheral blood. CDR3 bases: TGCGCCAGCAGCCACCCCTTAACAGGGACCTACGAGCAGTACTTC. Amino acid sequence: CASSHPLTGTYEQYF.